The T cell receptor beta chain described here comes from a study of post-analysis software for immune sequencing data. Study-level findings and limits: Higher frequency in patients than in controls was seen for about five TRBV segments, with TRBV5-6, TRBV5-1 and TRBV20-1 among them.

The V and J ends lost 6 bases and 6 bases respectively, with 8 bases between them. The V gene's germline CDR1 is MNHEY and CDR2 SMNVEV (reference sequence). The CDR3 contains 12 residues. This clonotype was seen a single time. What it binds is unknown. Unique molecular identifiers were carried by the TCR beta cDNA libraries. TCRdb fed the PCR reads into MiXCR, producing one record per CDR3 protein. The sample consists of hundreds of thousands of distinct CDR3 sequences, 25% to 30% of them appearing once. The sequencing input was blood. V and J are TRBV27 and TRBJ2-2; TRBD1 or TRBD2 may be the D gene (5 bases each). The TCR was taken from a girl aged 10-17 years with multiple sclerosis. CDR3 sequence: CASRRGSGELFF. CDR3 in DNA: TGTGCCAGCAGACGGGGCTCCGGGGAGCTGTTTTTT.